Below, 29 T cell receptor beta chains from the same sample are listed, as sequenced in a study of cytomegalovirus exposure and HLA in healthy donors. Use of 60 Vbeta and 13 Jbeta primers characterized the PCR. Libraries were prepared by immunoSEQ multiplex PCR; TCRdb keeps only in-frame clonotypes and omits some of them. Here the sample spans approximately 120,000 clones, under 80% being singletons. The material sequenced was PBMCs. Receptor source: a woman aged 45-65 years in good health and CMV-seropositive.

The chain combines TRBV29-1 with TRBJ1-5, with 8 bases matching TRBD1. The V gene's germline CDR1 is SQVTM and CDR2 ANQGSEA. V was clipped by 4 bases and J by 5 bases; unmatched bases: 4. The CDR3 has 13 amino acids. The CDR3 protein is CSVGTGPYQPQHF. CDR3 coding DNA: TGCAGCGTTGGGACAGGGCCATATCAGCCCCAGCATTTT.

This clone was seen more than once but under ten times. Germline is not matched at one junction end, which may reflect a read error. J is TRBJ2-6 and V is TRBV29-1, with 10 positions matching TRBD1. The CDR3 contains 16 residues. The germline CDR1 and CDR2 sequences are SQVTM and ANQGSEA. CDR3 region: CSVEDRGKSGANGLTF. The CDR3 DNA reads TGCAGCGTTGAGGACAGGGGGAAGTCTGGGGCCAACGGCCTGACTTTC.

The chain combines TRBV9 with TRBJ2-7; a possible D gene is TRBD2 (6 bases). Looked up from germline, CDR1 is SGDLS and CDR2 is YYNGEE. Trimming left V 0 bases short and J 5 bases short, with 9 bases between. This CDR3 spans 13 amino acids. Written as DNA, the CDR3 is TGTGCCAGCAGCGTAGTAGGAGGGGACGAGCAGTACTTC. Translated, it gives CASSVVGGDEQYF. The full variable domain, in which reference TRBV9 and TRBJ2-7 provide the parts outside the CDR3, is DSGVTQTPKHLITATGQRVTLRCSPRSGDLSVYWYQQSLDQGLQFLIQYYNGEERAKGNILERFSAQQFPDLHSELNLSSLELGDSALYFCASSVVGGDEQYFGPGTRLTVT.

The chain combines TRBV5-1 with TRBJ2-3, with TRBD2 matching over 8 bases. Germline V lookup: CDR1 SGHRS, CDR2 YFSETQ. Trimming removed 2 bases from V and 3 bases from J; junction bases left unmatched: 2. This CDR3 region has 14 residues. The CDR3, as DNA: TGCGCCAGCAGCTTAGCGGGAGCGACAGATACGCAGTATTTT. As protein: CASSLAGATDTQYF.

The chain carries TRBV14 and TRBJ2-5, with D perhaps matching TRBD1 (6 bases). With the DNA end fitting TRBJ2-7 better, the J assignment may be wrong. This CDR3 has 14 residues. Germline CDR1 reads SGHDN; CDR2 reads FVKESK. The CDR3 loop is CASSHPDSTYEQYF. CDR3 coding DNA: TGTGCCAGCAGCCACCCGGACAGTACCTACGAGCAGTACTTC.

The chain joins TRBV10-3 to TRBJ2-1; TRBD2 agrees at 7 bases. This CDR3 is built from 13 residues. Germline V gene sequence: CDR1 ENHRY, CDR2 SYGVKD. V shed 3 bases, J shed 9 bases, and the junction held 5 bases outside the gene matches. This chain's CDR3 is CAISEGLEGEQFF. In nucleotides, the CDR3 is TGTGCCATCAGTGAAGGACTAGAAGGTGAGCAGTTCTTC.

This clone was seen only a few times. The gene calls are TRBV5-4 and TRBJ2-7; D is undetermined. V was clipped by 2 bases and J by 3 bases, with 12 bases between them. The CDR3 is 14 amino acids. Germline V gene data show CDR1 as SGHNT and CDR2 as YYREEE (reference sequence). CDR3 sequence (DNA): TGTGCCAGCAGCTTTGACTCCAGTCGCTACGAGCAGTACTTC. The encoded protein is CASSFDSSRYEQYF.

On this clone: The junction departs from germline at one end; a sequencing error may be responsible. This rearrangement joins TRBV7-2 to TRBJ2-5; possible D gene TRBD1, 6 bases. CDR1 and CDR2 (germline): SGHTA, FQGNSA. CDR3 length equals 16 residues. In nucleotides, the CDR3 is TGTGCCAGCAGCTCTCGTATAGGGGGACCACAAGAGGCCCAGTACTTC. Encoded protein: CASSSRIGGPQEAQYF.

The genes are TRBV27 and TRBJ2-6; 7 bases are shared with TRBD2. The ends lost 5 bases at V and 0 bases at J; junction bases unmatched: 19. CDR1 and CDR2 from the germline V gene are MNHEY and SMNVEV (reference sequence). The CDR3 sequence is 21 residues long. The CDR3 region has the DNA TGTGCCAGCAGTCCTTTAATTGGGATTACAGCGGGACCCTCTGGGGCCAACGTCCTGACTTTC. It translates to CASSPLIGITAGPSGANVLTF. Combining the CDR3 with reference TRBV27 and TRBJ2-6 gives the whole variable domain EAQVTQNPRYLITVTGKKLTVTCSQNMNHEYMSWYRQDPGLGLRQIYYSMNVEVTDKGDVPEGYKVSRKEKRNFPLILESPSPNQTSLYFCASSPLIGITAGPSGANVLTFGAGSRLTVL.

This chain uses TRBV5-4 with TRBJ1-2, with D possibly matching TRBD1 (6 bases). Germline V CDR1 and CDR2: SGHNT, YYREEE (reference sequence). The CDR3 is 14 residues long. Trimming took 4 bases from V and 5 from J, leaving 15 bases between them. CDR3 in amino acids: CASSPEGGQYGYTF. DNA for the CDR3: TGTGCCAGCAGCCCGGAGGGGGGGCAATATGGCTACACCTTC.

This sequence joins TRBV7-9 and TRBJ1-4; 8 nucleotides align to TRBD1. With 5 bases clipped from V and 8 bases from J, the junction kept 7 bases outside the gene matches. CDR1 and CDR2 from the germline V gene are SEHNR and FQNEAQ (reference sequence). This CDR3 has 14 residues. The CDR3, as DNA: TGTGCCAGCAGCCCAGACAGGGGATGGGAAAAACTGTTTTTT. Translating it yields CASSPDRGWEKLFF.

This chain links TRBV7-3 with TRBJ2-1; no clear D gene. The length of the CDR3 is 13 residues. Germline values: CDR1 SGHTA, CDR2 FQGTGA. The V gene lost 2 bases and the J gene lost 5 bases, with 7 bases spanning the gap. The CDR3 nucleotides are TGTGCCAGCAGCTTACGAGGCCACAATGAGCAGTTCTTC. It yields the protein CASSLRGHNEQFF.

CDR3 coding DNA: TGTGCCAGCTCACCTGGAGGGTCCTACAATGAGCAGTTCTTC. Translation: CASSPGGSYNEQFF. The gene calls are TRBV18 and TRBJ2-1; tentative D call: TRBD2 (6 bases). V was pared by 3 bases and J by 1 base, with 7 bases between. This CDR3 comprises 14 residues. The V gene's germline CDR1 is KGHSH and CDR2 LQKENI. The whole variable domain, remainder taken from reference TRBV18 and TRBJ2-1, is NAGVMQNPRHLVRRRGQEARLRCSPMKGHSHVYWYRQLPEEGLKFMVYLQKENIIDESGMPKERFSAEFPKEGPSILRIQQVVRGDSAAYFCASSPGGSYNEQFFGPGTRLTVL.

The CDR3 loop is CASSPQGQRPMNTEAFF. CDR3 nucleotides: TGTGCCAGCAGCCCCCAGGGACAGAGACCCATGAACACTGAAGCTTTCTTT. The chain carries TRBV21-1 and TRBJ1-1; the tabulated D call, TRBD1, remains unverified against the DNA. TRBV21-1 is reported as a pseudogene. This CDR3 is built from 17 residues.

The V gene is TRBV18, the J gene TRBJ2-7; a possible D gene is TRBD2 (5 bases). V dropped 6 bases and J dropped 6 bases, with 12 bases sitting between them. CDR1 KGHSH and CDR2 LQKENI come from the germline V gene. The CDR3 contains 12 residues. In DNA, the CDR3 is TGTGCCAGCTCCTTCGACGGGGTCGAGCAGTACTTC. Protein sequence: CASSFDGVEQYF. The whole variable domain, filled in from reference TRBV18 and TRBJ2-7, reads NAGVMQNPRHLVRRRGQEARLRCSPMKGHSHVYWYRQLPEEGLKFMVYLQKENIIDESGMPKERFSAEFPKEGPSILRIQQVVRGDSAAYFCASSFDGVEQYFGPGTRLTVT.

Concerning this clone: Other DNA sequences in the same sample also yield this CDR3. The rearrangement links TRBV6-5 to TRBJ1-3; D is possibly TRBD1 (6 bases). This CDR3 comprises 15 residues. Per germline, CDR1 MNHEY and CDR2 SVGAGI. With 3 bases removed from V and 2 bases from J, the gap between germline ends came to 11 bases. CDR3 coding DNA: TGTGCCAGCAGTTATCGGGGGGGCGCTGGAAACACCATATATTTT. This translates into CASSYRGGAGNTIYF.

The rearrangement uses TRBV5-6 and TRBJ1-1; a weak D match, TRBD1 (5 bases). Trimming stripped 1 base from V and 1 base from J, with 8 bases between. The CDR3 contains 14 residues. Germline V lookup: CDR1 SGHDT, CDR2 YYEEEE. This CDR3 reads CASSLLRGNTEAFF. CDR3 sequence (DNA): TGTGCCAGCAGCTTGCTTAGGGGGAACACTGAAGCTTTCTTT.

Worth noting for this clone: Compared with germline, one end of the junction differs, possibly owing to a read error. V is TRBV2 and J is TRBJ2-4, with D unclear. Germline V gives CDR1 SNHLY, CDR2 FYNNEI. The CDR3 length is 11 residues. In DNA, the CDR3 is TGTGCCAGCAAGCCCGCAAACAGTCAGTACTTC. Encoded protein: CASKPANSQYF.

This sequence joins TRBV10-3 and TRBJ1-5, with 7 positions matching TRBD1. Losses at the gene ends were 4 bases for V and 4 bases for J; bases not matched to a gene: 4. Germline values: CDR1 ENHRY, CDR2 SYGVKD. This CDR3 comprises 14 residues. The chain's CDR3 is CAISADRVNQPQHF. The CDR3 nucleotides read TGTGCCATCAGTGCTGACAGGGTTAATCAGCCCCAGCATTTT.

This clone was seen a few times. The chain uses TRBV27 and TRBJ2-7, with 7 positions matching TRBD1. Per germline, CDR1 MNHEY and CDR2 SMNVEV (reference sequence). CDR3 size: 16 residues. V gave up 6 bases and J gave up 3 bases; unmatched junction bases: 14. Written as DNA, the CDR3 is TGTGCCAGCAGCCAGACTACAGGGGCGGCCGGCTACGAGCAGTACTTC. As protein: CASSQTTGAAGYEQYF.

The chain joins TRBV11-1 to TRBJ2-5; possible D gene TRBD1, 5 bases. The germline V gene encodes CDR1 SGHAT and CDR2 FQDESV (reference sequence). There are 14 residues in the CDR3. V lost 2 bases and J lost 4, with 11 bases in between. This CDR3 is CASSLRQGAETQYF. CDR3 sequence (DNA): TGTGCCAGCAGCTTAAGGCAGGGTGCAGAGACCCAGTACTTC.

J is TRBJ1-2 and V is TRBV4-1, with 10 nucleotides matching TRBD1. Germline CDR1 is MGHRA and CDR2 is YSYEKL. The trim removed 5 bases at V and 4 bases at J, leaving 4 bases unmatched. CDR3 size: 14 residues. CDR3 coding DNA: TGCGCCAGCAGCTGGACAGGGGGATCCTATGGCTACACCTTC. Encoded protein: CASSWTGGSYGYTF.

This clone has just one count. The chain is built from TRBV4-3 and TRBJ1-4; no reliable D call. CDR1 is LGHNA, CDR2 YSLEER, per germline. This CDR3 region has 13 residues. V lost 3 bases and J 5 bases, leaving 7 bases between the germline ends. The CDR3 here is CASSQGANEKLFF. CDR3 bases: TGCGCCAGCAGCCAGGGCGCGAATGAAAAACTGTTTTTT.

Worth noting for this clone: At one end, the junction sequence differs from germline, possibly due to a read error. The chain links TRBV7-9 to TRBJ2-7, with D perhaps assigned TRBD1 or TRBD2 (5 bases each). The CDR3 has 12 amino acids. Germline loops: CDR1 SEHNR, CDR2 FQNEAQ (reference sequence). DNA for the CDR3: TGTTCCAGCAGCGGAACAGGTGGCGAGCAGTACTTC. As protein: CSSSGTGGEQYF. The full variable domain, rest sourced from reference TRBV7-9 and TRBJ2-7, is DTGVSQNPRHKITKRGQNVTFRCDPISEHNRLYWYRQTLGQGPEFLTYFQNEAQLEKSRLLSDRFSAERPKGSFSTLEIQRTEQGDSAMYLCSSSGTGGEQYFGPGTRLTVT.

This clone was counted a few times. The rearrangement uses TRBV5-1 and TRBJ1-2, with D possibly matching TRBD1 (6 bases). The CDR3 loop spans 14 amino acids. Germline V gives CDR1 SGHRS, CDR2 YFSETQ. The V and J ends lost 2 bases and 4 bases respectively, with 12 bases between them. The DNA for the CDR3 is TGCGCCAGCAGCTTTCAGGACAGCACCTATGGCTACACCTTC. This codes for CASSFQDSTYGYTF.

The chain carries TRBV15 and TRBJ2-1; 9 bases map to TRBD2. This CDR3 comprises 14 residues. CDR1 and CDR2 (germline): LNHNV, YYDKDF (reference sequence). Trimming took 5 bases from V and 4 from J; bases not matched to a gene: 3. The CDR3 loop is CATSPTSGYNEQFF. The CDR3 nucleotides are TGTGCCACCAGCCCGACTAGCGGTTACAATGAGCAGTTCTTC.

The chain carries TRBV6-6 and TRBJ1-1; D is uncertain. Per germline, CDR1 MNHNY and CDR2 SVGAGI (reference sequence). V was cut by 7 bases and J by 0 bases, with 15 bases left in between. This CDR3 is built from 15 residues. The CDR3 loop reads CASTDGGLLNTEAFF. CDR3 nucleotides: TGTGCCAGCACCGACGGTGGGCTCCTGAACACTGAAGCTTTCTTT.

Concerning this clone itself: This same CDR3 is encoded by further DNA sequences in the sample. The chain joins TRBV5-1 to TRBJ2-5; 10 bases fit TRBD1. Germline CDR1 reads SGHRS; CDR2 reads YFSETQ. This CDR3 contains 14 residues. Germline trimming cut 0 bases from V and 5 bases from J; bases unmatched to any gene: 1. CDR3 protein: CASSLGDRGETQYF. The CDR3 nucleotides read TGCGCCAGCAGCTTGGGGGACAGGGGCGAGACCCAGTACTTC.

This clone appeared once. The gene calls are TRBV29-1 and TRBJ2-3; no clear D gene. Trimming shortened V by 4 bases and J by 1 base, and 12 bases separated the two germline ends. This CDR3 spans 14 amino acids. The germline V gene has CDR1 SQVTM and CDR2 ANQGSEA. In DNA, the CDR3 is TGCAGCGTTGGTCTACTGGGCCGCACAGATACGCAGTATTTT. Protein product: CSVGLLGRTDTQYF.